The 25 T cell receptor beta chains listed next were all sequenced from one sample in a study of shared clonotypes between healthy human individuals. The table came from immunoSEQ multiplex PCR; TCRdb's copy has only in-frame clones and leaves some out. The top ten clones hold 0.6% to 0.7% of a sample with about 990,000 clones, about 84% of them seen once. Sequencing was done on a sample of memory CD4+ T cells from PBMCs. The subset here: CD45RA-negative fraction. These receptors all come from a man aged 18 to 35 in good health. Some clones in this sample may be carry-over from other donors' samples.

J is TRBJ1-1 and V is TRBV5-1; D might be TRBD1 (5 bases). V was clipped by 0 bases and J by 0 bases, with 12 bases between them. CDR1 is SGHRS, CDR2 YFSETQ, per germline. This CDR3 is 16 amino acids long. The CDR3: CASSLVGWGMNTEAFF. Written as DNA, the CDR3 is TGCGCCAGCAGCTTGGTTGGGTGGGGGATGAACACTGAAGCTTTCTTT.

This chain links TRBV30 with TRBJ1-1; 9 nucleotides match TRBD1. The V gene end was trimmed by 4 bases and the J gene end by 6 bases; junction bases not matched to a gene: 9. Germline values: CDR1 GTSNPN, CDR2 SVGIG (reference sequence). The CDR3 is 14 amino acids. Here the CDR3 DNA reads TGTGCCTGGAAGGACAGGGGTCAGGGGGCTGAAGCTTTCTTT. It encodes CAWKDRGQGAEAFF.

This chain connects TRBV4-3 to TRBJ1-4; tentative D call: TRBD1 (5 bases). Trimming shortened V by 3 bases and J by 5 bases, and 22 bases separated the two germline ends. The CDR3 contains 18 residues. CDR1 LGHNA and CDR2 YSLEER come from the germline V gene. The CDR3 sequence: CASSQVPTSGTSNEKLFF. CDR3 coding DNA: TGCGCCAGCAGCCAGGTTCCAACTTCCGGGACCTCAAATGAAAAACTGTTTTTT.

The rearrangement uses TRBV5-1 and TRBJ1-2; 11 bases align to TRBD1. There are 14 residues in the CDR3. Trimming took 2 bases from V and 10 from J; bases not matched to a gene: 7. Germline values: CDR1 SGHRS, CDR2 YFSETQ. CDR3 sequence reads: CASSFPMGQGDYTF. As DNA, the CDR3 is TGCGCCAGCAGCTTTCCTATGGGACAGGGGGACTACACCTTC.

The CDR3 loop reads CAAIPGQGTYGYTF. CDR3 DNA: TGTGCCGCCATACCGGGACAGGGCACTTATGGCTACACCTTC. The chain is built from TRBV28 and TRBJ1-2; TRBD1 matches at 9 bases. V gave up 11 bases and J gave up 5 bases; unmatched junction bases: 12. Per the germline V gene, CDR1 is MDHEN and CDR2 is SYDVKM. This CDR3 comprises 14 residues.

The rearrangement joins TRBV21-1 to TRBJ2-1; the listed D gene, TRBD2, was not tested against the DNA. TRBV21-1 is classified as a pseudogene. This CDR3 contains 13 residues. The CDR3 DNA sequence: TGTGCCAGCAGCAAAGCGTCTAGCAATGAGCAGTTCTTC. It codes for CASSKASSNEQFF.

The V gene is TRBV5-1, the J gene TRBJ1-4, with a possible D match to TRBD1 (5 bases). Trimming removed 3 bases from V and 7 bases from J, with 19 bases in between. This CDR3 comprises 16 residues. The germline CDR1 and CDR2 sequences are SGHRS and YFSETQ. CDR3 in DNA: TGCGCCAGCAGCTCAAATGGAGCAGGGAAGGGTGAAAAACTGTTTTTT. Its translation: CASSSNGAGKGEKLFF.

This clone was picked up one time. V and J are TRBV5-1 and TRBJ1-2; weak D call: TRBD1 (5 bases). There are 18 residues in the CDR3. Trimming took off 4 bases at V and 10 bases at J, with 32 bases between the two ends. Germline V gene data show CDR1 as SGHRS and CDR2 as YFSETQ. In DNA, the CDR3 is TGCGCCAGCAGCCGGCGTGTACAGGTGACACCGACGTTGACTTCCTACACCTTC. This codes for CASSRRVQVTPTLTSYTF.

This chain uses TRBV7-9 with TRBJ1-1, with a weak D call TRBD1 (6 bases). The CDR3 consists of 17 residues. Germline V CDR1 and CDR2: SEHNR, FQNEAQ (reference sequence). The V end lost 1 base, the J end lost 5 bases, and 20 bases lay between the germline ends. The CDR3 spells CASSLVAWGAPTTEAFF. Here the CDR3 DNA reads TGTGCCAGCAGCTTAGTGGCCTGGGGGGCTCCTACGACTGAAGCTTTCTTT.

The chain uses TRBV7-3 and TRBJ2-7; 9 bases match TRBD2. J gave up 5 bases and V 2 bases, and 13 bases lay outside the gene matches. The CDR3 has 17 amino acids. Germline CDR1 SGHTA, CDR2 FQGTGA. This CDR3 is CASSLVGRVAGVNEQYF. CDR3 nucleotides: TGTGCCAGCAGCTTAGTCGGCAGGGTAGCGGGAGTTAACGAGCAGTACTTC.

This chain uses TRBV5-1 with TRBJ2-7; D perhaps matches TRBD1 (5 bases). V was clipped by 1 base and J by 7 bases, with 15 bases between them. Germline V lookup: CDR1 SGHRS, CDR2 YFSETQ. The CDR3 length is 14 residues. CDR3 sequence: CASSLSWGKNEQYF. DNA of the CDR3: TGCGCCAGCAGCTTGTCGTGGGGCAAGAATGAGCAGTACTTC.

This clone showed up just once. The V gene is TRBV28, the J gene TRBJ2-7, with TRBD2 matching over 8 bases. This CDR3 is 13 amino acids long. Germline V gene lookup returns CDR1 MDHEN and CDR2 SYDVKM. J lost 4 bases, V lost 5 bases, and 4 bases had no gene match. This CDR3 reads CASSLGTRYEQYF. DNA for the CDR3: TGTGCCAGCAGTCTAGGGACTAGATACGAGCAGTACTTC.

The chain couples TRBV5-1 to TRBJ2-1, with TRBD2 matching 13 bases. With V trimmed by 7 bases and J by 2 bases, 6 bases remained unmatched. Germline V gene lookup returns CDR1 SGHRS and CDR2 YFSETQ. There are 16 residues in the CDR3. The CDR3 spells CASGTSGRAAYNEQFF. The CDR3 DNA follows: TGCGCCAGCGGAACTAGCGGGAGGGCCGCCTACAATGAGCAGTTCTTC.

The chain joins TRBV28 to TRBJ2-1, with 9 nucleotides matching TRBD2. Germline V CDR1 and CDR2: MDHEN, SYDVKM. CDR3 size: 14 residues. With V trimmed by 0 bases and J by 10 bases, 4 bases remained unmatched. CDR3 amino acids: CASSLWLAGREQFF. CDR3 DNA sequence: TGTGCCAGCAGTTTATGGCTAGCGGGAAGGGAGCAGTTCTTC.

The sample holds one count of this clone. The CDR3 protein is CASSVIGHEKLFF. The CDR3 bases are TGTGCCAGCAGTGTTATCGGCCATGAAAAACTGTTTTTT. The rearrangement links TRBV2 to TRBJ1-4; no definite D call. V was cut by 4 bases and J by 6 bases, with 9 bases left in between. The CDR3 contains 13 residues. From germline, CDR1 is SNHLY and CDR2 FYNNEI.

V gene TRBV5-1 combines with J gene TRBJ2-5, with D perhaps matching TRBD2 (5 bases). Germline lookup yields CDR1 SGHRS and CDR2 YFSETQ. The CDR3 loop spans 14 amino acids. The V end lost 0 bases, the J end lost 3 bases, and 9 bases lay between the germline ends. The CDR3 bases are TGCGCCAGCAGCTTGGGGACTTCCAAAGAGACCCAGTACTTC. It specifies CASSLGTSKETQYF.

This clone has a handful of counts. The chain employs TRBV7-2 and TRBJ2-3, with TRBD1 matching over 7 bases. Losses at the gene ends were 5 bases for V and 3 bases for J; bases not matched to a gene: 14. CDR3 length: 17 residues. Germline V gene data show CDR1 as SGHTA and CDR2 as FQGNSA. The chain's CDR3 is CASSKARQGGVTDTQYF. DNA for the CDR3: TGTGCCAGCAGCAAAGCCAGACAGGGCGGTGTGACAGATACGCAGTATTTT.

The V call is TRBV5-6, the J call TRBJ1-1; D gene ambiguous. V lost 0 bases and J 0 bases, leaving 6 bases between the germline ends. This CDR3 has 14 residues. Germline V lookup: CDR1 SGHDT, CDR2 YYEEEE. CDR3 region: CASSLGTLNTEAFF. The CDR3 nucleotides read TGTGCCAGCAGCTTGGGGACGTTGAACACTGAAGCTTTCTTT.

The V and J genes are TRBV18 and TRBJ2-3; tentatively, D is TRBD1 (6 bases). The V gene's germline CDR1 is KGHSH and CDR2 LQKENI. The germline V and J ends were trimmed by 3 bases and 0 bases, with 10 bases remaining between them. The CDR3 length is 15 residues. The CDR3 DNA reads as TGTGCCAGCTCACCTGACAGGAGAAGCACAGATACGCAGTATTTT. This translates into CASSPDRRSTDTQYF.

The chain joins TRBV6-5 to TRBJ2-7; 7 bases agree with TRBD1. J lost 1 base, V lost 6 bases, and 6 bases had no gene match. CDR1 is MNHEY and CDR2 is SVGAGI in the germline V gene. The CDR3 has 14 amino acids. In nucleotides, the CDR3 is TGTGCCAGCAGGAGGACAGGTGATTCCTACGAGCAGTACTTC. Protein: CASRRTGDSYEQYF.

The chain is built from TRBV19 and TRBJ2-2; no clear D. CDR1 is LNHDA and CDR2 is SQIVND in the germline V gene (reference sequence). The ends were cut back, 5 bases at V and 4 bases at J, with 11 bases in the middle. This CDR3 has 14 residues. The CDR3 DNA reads TGTGCCAGTAGTCCTTTCTCGAGCACCGGGGAGCTGTTTTTT. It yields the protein CASSPFSSTGELFF.

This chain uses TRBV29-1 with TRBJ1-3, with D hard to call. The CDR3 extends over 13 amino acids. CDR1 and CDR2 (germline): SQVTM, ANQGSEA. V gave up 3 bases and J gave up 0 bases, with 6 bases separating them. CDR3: CSVEAGSGNTIYF. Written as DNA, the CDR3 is TGCAGCGTTGAGGCAGGCTCTGGAAACACCATATATTTT.

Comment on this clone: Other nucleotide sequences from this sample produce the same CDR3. CDR3 nucleotide sequence: TGTGCCAGCAGCTTAGGACAGCCCTACGAGCAGTACTTC. Translated, it gives CASSLGQPYEQYF. This chain joins TRBV7-2 and TRBJ2-7, with TRBD1 as a possible D gene (5 bases). Trimming left V 1 base short and J 2 bases short, with 6 bases between. This CDR3 contains 13 residues. CDR1 and CDR2 (germline): SGHTA, FQGNSA. Drawing the rest from reference TRBV7-2 and TRBJ2-7, the complete variable domain is GAGVSQSPSNKVTEKGKDVELRCDPISGHTALYWYRQSLGQGLEFLIYFQGNSAPDKSGLPSDRFSAERTGGSVSTLTIQRTQQEDSAVYLCASSLGQPYEQYFGPGTRLTVT.

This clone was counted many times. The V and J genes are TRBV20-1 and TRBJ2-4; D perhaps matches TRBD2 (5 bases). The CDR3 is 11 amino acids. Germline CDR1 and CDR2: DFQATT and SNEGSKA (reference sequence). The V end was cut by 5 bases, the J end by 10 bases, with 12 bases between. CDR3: CSAGHREIQYF. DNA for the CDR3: TGCAGTGCTGGGCATAGGGAGATTCAGTACTTC.

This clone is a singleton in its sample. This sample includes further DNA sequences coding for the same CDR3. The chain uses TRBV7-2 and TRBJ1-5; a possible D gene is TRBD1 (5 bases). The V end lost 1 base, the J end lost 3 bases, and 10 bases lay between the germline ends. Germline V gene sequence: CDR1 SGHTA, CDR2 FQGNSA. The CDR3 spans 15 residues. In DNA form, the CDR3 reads TGTGCCAGCAGCTTAGAAGGGGCGGTCAATCAGCCCCAGCATTTT. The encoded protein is CASSLEGAVNQPQHF.